This is a list of T cell receptor beta chains from one sample in a study of blood T cell repertoires in COVID-19. Sequencing used immunoSEQ multiplex PCR; TCRdb keeps in-frame clones, though not all of them. Of 270,000 or so clones listed, around 91% are singletons. Material: peripheral blood. The receptors stem from a woman aged 55-70 years with COVID-19, enrolled during active disease. Each CDR3 is given with its conserved first and last residue. The order of the fields is V gene, clone size, D gene, J gene, CDR3 DNA, CDR3 protein. A D gene is named only where the DNA matches it firmly. A row's size may be missing; if present it is once, few, many or a size class.

TRBV5-1,once,TRBD2,TRBJ2-3,TGCGCCAGCAGCTTGGCCCTCCTAGCGGGACCTAGCACAGATACGCAGTATTTT,CASSLALLAGPSTDTQYF
TRBV25-1,-,TRBD1,TRBJ1-2,TGTGCCAGCAGAAGAACAGGGGTGAATAACTATGGCTACACCTTC,CASRRTGVNNYGYTF
TRBV10-3,few,TRBD1,TRBJ1-5,TGTGCCAGCCGGGACAGGGTCGACAATCAGCCCCAGCATTTT,CASRDRVDNQPQHF
TRBV28,once,-,TRBJ1-5,TGTGCCAGCAGTTTGGCAGGGCTAAGCAATCAGCCCCAGCATTTT,CASSLAGLSNQPQHF
TRBV3-1/TRBV3-2,-,-,TRBJ1-1,TGTGCCAGCAGCCAAGAGGGCCGGCACACTGAAGCTTTCTTT,CASSQEGRHTEAFF
TRBV12-3/TRBV12-4,-,-,TRBJ1-2,TGTGCCAGCAGTTTATTGCCAGGGGCCGGCTACACCTTC,CASSLLPGAGYTF
TRBV19,-,-,TRBJ2-7,TGTGCCAGTAGTAACAGACAGACCTACGAGCAGTACTTC,CASSNRQTYEQYF
TRBV2,-,TRBD1,TRBJ1-2,TGTGCCGCTCGGGGACAGTTCTATGGCTACACCTTC,CAARGQFYGYTF
TRBV4-3,-,-,TRBJ2-2,TGCGCCAGCAGCCATGTCGGAGGGAGAACCGGGGAGCTGTTTTTT,CASSHVGGRTGELFF
TRBV5-8,-,TRBD2,TRBJ2-3,TGTGCCAGCAGCCCCGAGGGACTAGTTTTCACAGATACGCAGTATTTT,CASSPEGLVFTDTQYF
TRBV9,-,TRBD1,TRBJ1-6,TGTGCCAGCAGCGGGAACAGGGGGTTAGGGTCACCCCTCCACTTT,CASSGNRGLGSPLHF
TRBV6-4,-,-,TRBJ2-1,TGTGCCAGCAGCATAGACGGGTACAATGAGCAGTTCTTC,CASSIDGYNEQFF
TRBV21-1,-,-,TRBJ1-2,TGTGCCAGCAGCATCCGACCCCAGGGGATAAGGGGGGGAAACTATGGCTACACCTTC,CASSIRPQGIRGGNYGYTF
TRBV19,-,-,TRBJ2-1,TGTGCCAGTAGTAATCAGGTATACAATGAGCAGTTCTTC,CASSNQVYNEQFF
TRBV18,-,-,TRBJ1-2,TGTGCCAGCTCCCCGTCGGGGGGGCTGAATGGCTACACCTTC,CASSPSGGLNGYTF
TRBV18,-,TRBD1,TRBJ1-1,TGTGCCAGCTCACCCGGGACAGCTGAAGCTTTCTTT,CASSPGTAEAFF
TRBV6-5,-,-,TRBJ1-5,TGTGCCAGCAGTTACGAGGTCGGGGGCAATCAGCCCCAGCATTTT,CASSYEVGGNQPQHF
TRBV9,-,TRBD1,TRBJ2-7,TGTGCCAGCAGCGGGGCGGGACAGGCATCTCACGAGCAGTACTTC,CASSGAGQASHEQYF
TRBV7-9,-,-,TRBJ1-1,TGTGCCAGCAGCTTAGTAGGACAGACGAACACTGAAGCTTTCTTT,CASSLVGQTNTEAFF
TRBV4-2,few,-,TRBJ1-1,TGTGCCAGCACCAGGGGACAAAGCACTGAAGCTTTCTTT,CASTRGQSTEAFF
TRBV19,-,TRBD1,TRBJ1-6,TGTGCCAGTAGTGCGGCCGGGACAGGGGCTAATTCACCCCTCCACTTT,CASSAAGTGANSPLHF
TRBV9,-,-,TRBJ2-5,TGTGCCAGCAGCGGGGGACTTATAGAGACCCAGTACTTC,CASSGGLIETQYF
TRBV9,-,TRBD2,TRBJ2-1,TGTGCCAGCAGCCCCTCCGGGACTAGCGGATACAATGAGCAGTTCTTC,CASSPSGTSGYNEQFF
TRBV6-2/TRBV6-3,-,TRBD2,TRBJ2-1,TGTGCCAGCAGCGGACTAGCTGGGCATGAGCAGTTCTTC,CASSGLAGHEQFF
TRBV6-4,-,TRBD1,TRBJ2-2,TGTGCCAGCAGCGCTGGGACAGACACCGGGGAGCTGTTTTTT,CASSAGTDTGELFF
TRBV5-1,-,TRBD1,TRBJ1-2,TGCGCCAGCAGCTTCAACCTAGGACAGGGCGGATTGAAGTATGGCTACACCTTC,CASSFNLGQGGLKYGYTF
TRBV5-4,-,-,TRBJ1-3,TGTGCCAGCAGCCCCGGGGACACACTAAAAAACACCATATATTTT,CASSPGDTLKNTIYF
TRBV7-3,-,-,TRBJ2-2,TGTGCCAGCAGCTTAACTGGCTCGACGAACACCGGGGAGCTGTTTTTT,CASSLTGSTNTGELFF
TRBV5-5,-,-,TRBJ2-3,TGTGCCAGCAGCCCGGGGGCAGATACGCAGTATTTT,CASSPGADTQYF
TRBV9,-,-,TRBJ1-3,TGTGCCAGCAGCGTAGCAGGAAACTCTGGAAACACCATATATTTT,CASSVAGNSGNTIYF
TRBV6-5,-,TRBD1,TRBJ2-7,TGTGCCAGCAGCCTTCAACAGGGGTCCTACGAGCAGTACTTC,CASSLQQGSYEQYF
TRBV9,-,TRBD2,TRBJ2-1,TGTGCCAGCAGCCCTAGCGGGGGGCACTACAATGAGCAGTTCTTC,CASSPSGGHYNEQFF
TRBV27,-,-,TRBJ1-5,TGTGCCAGCAGCCTACAGGGTTTTTGGAATCAGCCCCAGCATTTT,CASSLQGFWNQPQHF
TRBV3-1/TRBV3-2,-,TRBD1,TRBJ2-3,TGTGCCAGCAGCCACTCAACAGGGGAGTGGACGCAGTATTTT,CASSHSTGEWTQYF
TRBV30,-,-,TRBJ1-1,TGTGCCTGGAGTGATCTGCGAGCCATGAACACTGAAGCTTTCTTT,CAWSDLRAMNTEAFF
TRBV7-9,-,-,TRBJ1-1,TGTGCCAGCAGCCACGAGATCCCTTCTACTGAAGCTTTCTTT,CASSHEIPSTEAFF
TRBV27,-,-,TRBJ2-7,TGTGCCAGCAGTTATAGGGGTGACTACGAGCAGTACTTC,CASSYRGDYEQYF
TRBV18,-,-,TRBJ1-3,TGTGCCAGCTCACCGTCCCCAGGTGGAAACACCATATATTTT,CASSPSPGGNTIYF
TRBV14,-,-,TRBJ2-7,TGTGCCAGCAGCCCTTTGGACAACTACGAGCAGTACTTC,CASSPLDNYEQYF
TRBV9,-,-,TRBJ1-2,TGTGCCAGCAGCTCCGACCCAAGGACAGTGAAGTCTAACTATGGCTACACCTTC,CASSSDPRTVKSNYGYTF
TRBV4-1,once,-,TRBJ1-4,TGCGCCAGCAGCCAAGAACTAACTAATGAAAAACTGTTTTTT,CASSQELTNEKLFF
TRBV5-5,-,-,TRBJ1-6,TGTGCCAGCAGCTTAACAGATAATTCACCCCTCCACTTT,CASSLTDNSPLHF
TRBV29-1,-,-,TRBJ2-1,TGCAGCGGGTCAGGGGCGCGACACAATGAGCAGTTCTTC,CSGSGARHNEQFF
TRBV6-5,-,-,TRBJ1-6,TGTGCCAGCAGTTTCCGGGTTGCTAATTCACCCCTCCACTTT,CASSFRVANSPLHF
TRBV7-8,-,-,TRBJ2-3,TGTGCCAGCAGCGCCCCCCGGTCGGGGAGCACAGATACGCAGTATTTT,CASSAPRSGSTDTQYF
TRBV2,-,-,TRBJ1-5,TGTGCCAGCAGTGAAATCAGGTTCGGGGGGCAGCCCCAGCATTTT,CASSEIRFGGQPQHF
TRBV10-1,once,-,TRBJ2-7,TGCGCCAGCAGTGAGTCGAAGTACTGTTCCTACGAGCAGTACTTC,CASSESKYCSYEQYF
TRBV27,once,-,TRBJ1-5,TGTGCCAGCAGTTTGTCGAGGGGGGGCTCCGGGCCCCAGCATTTT,CASSLSRGGSGPQHF